Listed below are T cell receptor beta chains from one sample, sequenced in a study of identical twins. One entry per CDR3 protein results from TCRdb running MiXCR on the 5' RACE reads. The table records hundreds of thousands of distinct CDR3 sequences, 18% of them present only once. The same sample was also used in a study of T cells expressing NK-cell markers.

The specimen was PBMCs. The receptors here all came from a young woman in good health. Both conserved end residues are part of each CDR3. The D gene is left open where the match is weak. For some rows the clone size is stated as once, few or many, or as a class when expanded; others skip it.

TRBV12-3/TRBV12-4,.,TRBJ2-7,many,CASSLRVQSYEQYF,TGTGCCAGCAGTTTAAGGGTCCAATCCTACGAGCAGTACTTC
TRBV27,TRBD2,TRBJ2-1,.,CASSFKAGLTYNEQFF,TGTGCCAGCAGTTTCAAAGCGGGGCTTACCTACAATGAGCAGTTCTTC
TRBV20-1,TRBD2,TRBJ2-1,few,CSAANDRTSGSEQFF,TGCAGTGCTGCCAACGACCGGACTAGCGGGAGTGAGCAGTTCTTC
TRBV5-1,.,TRBJ2-3,many,CASSMGASGTDTQYF,TGCGCCAGCTCCATGGGGGCTAGCGGCACAGATACGCAGTATTTT
TRBV5-1,.,TRBJ2-1,.,CASNRDGTYNEQFF,TGCGCCAGCAACCGGGATGGCACCTACAATGAGCAGTTCTTC
TRBV29-1,TRBD1,TRBJ1-5,.,CSALDRGFNQPQHF,TGCAGCGCCTTGGACAGGGGTTTTAATCAGCCCCAGCATTTT
TRBV27,.,TRBJ1-1,few,CASSAPSPSVDTEAFF,TGTGCCAGCAGTGCCCCGTCCCCGTCGGTAGACACTGAAGCTTTCTTT
TRBV29-1,.,TRBJ2-5,few,CSGLGGAETQYF,TGCAGCGGACTGGGGGGGGCAGAGACCCAGTACTTC
TRBV20-1,.,TRBJ2-5,.,CSARDHERPQGTLQETQYF,TGCAGTGCTAGAGATCACGAACGGCCCCAGGGAACTCTGCAAGAGACCCAGTACTTC
TRBV12-3/TRBV12-4,.,TRBJ2-3,few,CASSLNRLTDTQYF,TGTGCCAGCAGCCTGAATAGACTGACAGATACGCAGTATTTT
TRBV6-2/TRBV6-3,.,TRBJ2-1,few,CASSSRWEGNEQFF,TGTGCCAGCAGTTCACGATGGGAAGGTAATGAGCAGTTCTTC
TRBV12-3/TRBV12-4,.,TRBJ1-5,many,CASSFGQANNQPQHF,TGTGCCAGCAGTTTTGGTCAGGCGAACAATCAGCCCCAGCATTTT
TRBV20-1,.,TRBJ2-7,.,CSASVGATYEQYF,TGCAGTGCTAGCGTCGGTGCGACCTACGAGCAGTACTTC
TRBV4-3,.,TRBJ2-4,many,CASSQDPQGGNIQYF,TGCGCCAGCAGCCAAGATCCCCAGGGTGGTAACATTCAGTACTTC
TRBV6-1,.,TRBJ2-2,.,CASRPPGKSTGELFF,TGTGCCAGCAGACCCCCCGGGAAAAGCACCGGGGAGCTGTTTTTT
TRBV12-3/TRBV12-4,.,TRBJ1-4,few,CASSQGPRSKLFF,TGTGCCAGCAGTCAGGGACCTAGGTCGAAACTGTTTTTT
TRBV9,.,TRBJ2-2,few,CASSASSSGELFF,TGTGCCAGCAGTGCCTCTTCGTCCGGGGAGCTGTTTTTT
TRBV14,TRBD2,TRBJ2-1,.,CASSPRLAGVGNEQFF,TGTGCCAGCAGCCCCCGACTAGCGGGGGTGGGGAATGAGCAGTTCTTC
TRBV20-1,.,TRBJ2-2,few,CSARDGRKPGELFF,TGCAGTGCTAGAGATGGGCGAAAACCAGGGGAGCTGTTTTTT
TRBV6-1,.,TRBJ2-2,.,CASSAQQGTGGELFF,TGTGCCAGCAGTGCCCAACAGGGGACTGGCGGGGAGCTGTTTTTT
TRBV12-3/TRBV12-4,.,TRBJ2-3,.,CASSLAQASTDTQYF,TGTGCCAGCAGTTTAGCTCAGGCTAGCACAGATACGCAGTATTTT
TRBV7-9,.,TRBJ2-7,.,CASSFPESEQYF,TGTGCCAGCAGCTTCCCAGAATCCGAGCAGTACTTC
TRBV12-3/TRBV12-4,.,TRBJ2-2,few,CASSFTSGNPGELFF,TGTGCCAGCAGTTTTACTTCAGGGAACCCCGGGGAGCTGTTTTTT
TRBV20-1,.,TRBJ2-5,many,CSARVLAEETQYF,TGCAGTGCTAGAGTCTTAGCCGAGGAGACCCAGTACTTC
TRBV15,TRBD1,TRBJ1-1,.,CATSPTRAGRGFTEAFF,TGTGCCACCAGCCCTACTCGGGCAGGCAGGGGGTTCACTGAAGCTTTCTTT
TRBV3-1,.,TRBJ1-5,.,CASSPRGPPQHF,TGTGCCAGCAGCCCCAGAGGCCCGCCCCAGCATTTT
TRBV6-5,.,TRBJ2-3,few,CASSYFGGTDTQYF,TGTGCCAGCAGTTACTTTGGGGGCACAGATACGCAGTATTTT
TRBV12-3/TRBV12-4,.,TRBJ1-2,.,CASSFSHYGYTF,TGTGCCAGCAGCTTCTCGCACTATGGCTACACCTTC
TRBV7-2,TRBD1,TRBJ2-7,once,CASSQSWDSYYEQYF,TGTGCCAGCAGCCAAAGTTGGGACAGCTACTACGAGCAGTACTTC
TRBV29-1,.,TRBJ2-6,.,CSVGTASSGANVLTF,TGCAGCGTTGGGACAGCCAGCTCTGGGGCCAACGTCCTGACTTTC
TRBV7-9,TRBD2,TRBJ2-2,few,CASSSRTSGITGELFF,TGTGCCAGCAGCTCAAGGACTAGCGGAATCACCGGGGAGCTGTTTTTT
TRBV27,.,TRBJ1-5,.,CASSPTVGGQPQHF,TGTGCCAGCAGTCCGACCGTAGGGGGACAGCCCCAGCATTTT
TRBV7-9,.,TRBJ1-2,few,CASSFLDRGFNGYTF,TGTGCCAGCAGCTTTCTGGACAGAGGGTTTAATGGCTACACCTTC
TRBV20-1,TRBD1,TRBJ1-5,.,CSARKGQGEPQHF,TGCAGTGCTAGGAAGGGACAGGGGGAGCCCCAGCATTTT
TRBV5-5,.,TRBJ1-1,.,CASSLAKVGMNTEAFF,TGTGCCAGCAGCTTGGCCAAGGTGGGGATGAACACTGAAGCTTTCTTT
TRBV27,TRBD1,TRBJ2-7,few,CASLPGQPHLTYEQYF,TGTGCCAGCCTGCCGGGACAGCCTCACCTAACCTACGAGCAGTACTTC
TRBV12-3/TRBV12-4,.,TRBJ2-2,many,CASSTGELFF,TGTGCCAGTTCAACCGGGGAGCTGTTTTTT
TRBV7-9,.,TRBJ2-1,few,CASSNVGEQFF,TGTGCCAGCAGCAACGTCGGTGAGCAGTTCTTC
TRBV4-2,.,TRBJ2-1,few,CASSQPTSRFDNEQFF,TGTGCCAGCAGCCAACCTACTAGCAGGTTCGACAATGAGCAGTTCTTC
TRBV20-1,.,TRBJ2-1,few,CSARTRGIYNEQFF,TGCAGTGCCCGTACTAGGGGGATCTACAATGAGCAGTTCTTC
TRBV24-1,.,TRBJ2-3,.,CATRGDGITQYF,TGTGCCACCAGAGGAGACGGGATCACGCAGTATTTT
TRBV6-5,.,TRBJ2-3,.,CASRGHDTQYF,TGTGCCAGCAGGGGCCACGATACGCAGTATTTT
TRBV21-1,.,TRBJ2-7,many,CASSNPSGVMTYEQYF,TGTGCCAGCAGCAACCCAAGTGGGGTAATGACCTACGAGCAGTACTTC
TRBV20-1,.,TRBJ2-7,.,CSATDPGYEQYF,TGCAGTGCTACTGATCCGGGGTACGAGCAGTACTTC
TRBV29-1,.,TRBJ2-3,few,CSAHKGGSRPGDTQYF,TGCAGCGCCCACAAGGGGGGTAGCCGGCCGGGAGATACGCAGTATTTT
TRBV25-1,.,TRBJ2-1,.,CASSELERYNEQFF,TGTGCCAGCAGTGAATTAGAACGGTACAATGAGCAGTTCTTC
TRBV7-2,.,TRBJ1-5,few,CASSPPRRLNQPQHF,TGTGCCAGCAGCCCCCCTCGTAGGCTAAATCAGCCCCAGCATTTT
TRBV3-1,.,TRBJ1-1,.,CASSRLHEAFF,TGTGCCAGCAGCCGACTCCATGAAGCTTTCTTT
TRBV20-1,.,TRBJ2-5,few,CSARASGGLGLETQYF,TGCAGTGCTAGAGCTTCCGGGGGGCTTGGGTTGGAGACCCAGTACTTC
TRBV7-3,.,TRBJ2-1,.,CASSLADDEQFF,TGTGCCAGCAGCTTAGCGGACGATGAGCAGTTCTTC
TRBV7-9,.,TRBJ2-7,.,CASSFKWDSPGDEQYF,TGTGCCAGCAGCTTTAAATGGGACTCACCGGGTGACGAGCAGTACTTC
TRBV7-2,.,TRBJ2-1,few,CASSLAAAGFNEQFF,TGTGCCAGCAGCCTTGCGGCTGCGGGGTTCAATGAGCAGTTCTTC
TRBV12-3/TRBV12-4,TRBD2,TRBJ2-7,few,CASSLQDRGLRTSGRLYEQYF,TGTGCCAGCAGTTTACAGGACAGGGGTCTCAGGACTAGCGGGAGGTTGTACGAGCAGTACTTC
TRBV12-5,TRBD2,TRBJ2-1,.,CASGLAGRGTNEQFF,TGTGCTAGTGGTTTGGCGGGGCGGGGGACCAATGAGCAGTTCTTC
TRBV20-1,.,TRBJ1-2,few,CSASPVYGYTF,TGCAGTGCTAGTCCGGTCTATGGCTACACCTTC